The rows below give T cell receptor beta chains drawn from one sample of a study of shared clonotypes between healthy human individuals. Measured with immunoSEQ multiplex PCR; TCRdb has only the in-frame clones, and not every one. The sample consists of over a million clones, around 78% of them appearing once. Sequenced: memory CD4+ T cells from PBMCs. Source of these receptors: a man between 18 and 29 years old in good health. Some clones in this sample may be carry-over from other donors' samples. The CDR3 runs from the conserved cysteine through the conserved F or W. The D gene is left open where the match is weak. Clone size is not always given. Where it is, it says once, few, many or a class for expanded clones.

CDR3 protein	CDR3 DNA	J gene	D gene	clone size	V gene
CASSYRNKDYEQYF	TGTGCCAGCAGTTACCGAAATAAAGACTACGAGCAGTACTTC	TRBJ2-7	NA	NA	TRBV28
CASSPGSGGESGYTF	TGTGCCAGCAGCCCCGGCTCTGGGGGCGAATCCGGCTACACCTTC	TRBJ1-2	NA	once	TRBV4-2
CASSAPGLAGINEQFF	TGTGCCAGCAGCGCCCCGGGACTAGCGGGAATCAATGAGCAGTTCTTC	TRBJ2-1	TRBD2	NA	TRBV9
CASSLGLTGRRVNTEAFF	TGTGCCAGCAGCTTAGGCCTGACAGGTCGGAGGGTAAACACTGAAGCTTTCTTT	TRBJ1-1	NA	NA	TRBV13
CASSRDSSSTDTQYF	TGTGCCAGCAGTAGGGACAGTTCTAGCACAGATACGCAGTATTTT	TRBJ2-3	TRBD1	NA	TRBV5-4
CASSWEGRGYNEQFF	TGCGCCAGCAGCTGGGAGGGCCGGGGGTACAATGAGCAGTTCTTC	TRBJ2-1	TRBD2	NA	TRBV5-1
CARSADSPIGGYTF	TGTGCCAGAAGCGCTGACAGTCCGATTGGCGGCTACACCTTC	TRBJ1-2	NA	NA	TRBV5-3
CASSLGPGNTIYF	TGCGCCAGCAGCTTGGGCCCAGGAAACACCATATATTTT	TRBJ1-3	NA	NA	TRBV5-1
CASTPWLQRGEKLFF	TGTGCCAGCACCCCATGGTTGCAACGGGGTGAAAAACTGTTTTTT	TRBJ1-4	NA	NA	TRBV28
CASSPLGGRGAFF	TGTGCCAGCAGTCCCCTCGGGGGGAGAGGTGCTTTCTTT	TRBJ1-1	NA	few	TRBV27
CASSFAAGGWNEQFF	TGTGCCAGCAGCTTCGCGGCGGGAGGGTGGAATGAGCAGTTCTTC	TRBJ2-1	TRBD2	NA	TRBV7-8
CSVDRLAGGLANEQFF	TGCAGCGTTGATAGGCTAGCGGGAGGGCTCGCGAATGAGCAGTTCTTC	TRBJ2-1	TRBD2	NA	TRBV29-1
CASSPLGAGGQETQYF	TGCGCCAGCAGCCCCCTTGGGGCTGGAGGGCAAGAGACCCAGTACTTC	TRBJ2-5	NA	NA	TRBV4-3
CASSLGGRGYNEQFF	TGCGCCAGCAGCTTAGGGGGGCGCGGTTACAATGAGCAGTTCTTC	TRBJ2-1	NA	NA	TRBV5-1
CASSLGGKGQPQHF	TGTGCCAGCAGCTTGGGGGGGAAAGGTCAGCCCCAGCATTTT	TRBJ1-5	NA	NA	TRBV7-2
CASSLLKGEQYF	TGTGCCAGCAGCCTCCTCAAAGGCGAGCAGTACTTC	TRBJ2-7	NA	few	TRBV11-3
CASSLEAGVTEAFF	TGTGCCAGCAGCTTGGAGGCAGGGGTAACTGAAGCTTTCTTT	TRBJ1-1	NA	NA	TRBV5-4